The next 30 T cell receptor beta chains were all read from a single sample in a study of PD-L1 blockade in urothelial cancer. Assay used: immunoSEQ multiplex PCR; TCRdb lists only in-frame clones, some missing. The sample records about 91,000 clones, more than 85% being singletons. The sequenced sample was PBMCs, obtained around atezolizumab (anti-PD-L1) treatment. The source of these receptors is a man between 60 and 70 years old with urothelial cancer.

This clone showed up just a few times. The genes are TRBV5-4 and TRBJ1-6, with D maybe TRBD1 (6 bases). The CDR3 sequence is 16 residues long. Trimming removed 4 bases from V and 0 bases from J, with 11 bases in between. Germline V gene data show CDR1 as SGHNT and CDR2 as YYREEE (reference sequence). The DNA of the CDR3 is TGTGCCAGCAGCCCCGACAGGAGCTCCTATAATTCACCCCTCCACTTT. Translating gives CASSPDRSSYNSPLHF.

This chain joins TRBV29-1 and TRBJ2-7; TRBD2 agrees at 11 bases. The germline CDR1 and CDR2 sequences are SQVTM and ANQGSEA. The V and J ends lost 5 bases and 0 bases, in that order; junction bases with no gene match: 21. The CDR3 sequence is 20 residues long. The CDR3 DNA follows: TGCAGCGTTCAAGGGATTGTAAAAGGGACTAGCGGTGGGAGCTCCTACGAGCAGTACTTC. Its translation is CSVQGIVKGTSGGSSYEQYF.

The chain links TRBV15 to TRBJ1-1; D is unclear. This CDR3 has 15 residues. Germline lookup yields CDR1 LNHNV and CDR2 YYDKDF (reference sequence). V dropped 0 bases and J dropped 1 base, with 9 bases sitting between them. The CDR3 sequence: CATSRDHTENTEAFF. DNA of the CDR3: TGTGCCACCAGCAGAGATCATACAGAGAACACTGAAGCTTTCTTT.

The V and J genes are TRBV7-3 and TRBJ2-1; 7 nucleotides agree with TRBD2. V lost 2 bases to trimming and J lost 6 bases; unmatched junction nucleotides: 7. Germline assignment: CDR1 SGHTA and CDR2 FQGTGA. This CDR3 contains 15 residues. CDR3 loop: CASSLVAGVGNEQFF. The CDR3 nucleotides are TGTGCCAGCAGCTTAGTCGCGGGGGTTGGCAATGAGCAGTTCTTC.

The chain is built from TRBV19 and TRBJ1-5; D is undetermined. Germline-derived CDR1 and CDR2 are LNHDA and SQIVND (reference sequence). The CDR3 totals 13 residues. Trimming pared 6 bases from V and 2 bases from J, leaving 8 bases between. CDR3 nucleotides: TGTGCCAGTAGCCGGGAACGCAATCAGCCCCAGCATTTT. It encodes CASSRERNQPQHF.

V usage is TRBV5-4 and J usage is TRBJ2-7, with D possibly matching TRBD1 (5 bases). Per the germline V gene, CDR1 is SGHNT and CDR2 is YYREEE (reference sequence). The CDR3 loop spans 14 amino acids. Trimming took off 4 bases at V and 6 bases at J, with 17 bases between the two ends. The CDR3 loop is CASSPWTIESEQYF. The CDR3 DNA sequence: TGTGCCAGCAGCCCTTGGACAATTGAGAGCGAGCAGTACTTC.

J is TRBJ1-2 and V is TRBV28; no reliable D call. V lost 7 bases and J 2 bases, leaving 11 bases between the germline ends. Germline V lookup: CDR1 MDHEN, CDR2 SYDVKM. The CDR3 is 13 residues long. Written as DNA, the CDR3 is TGTGCCAGCACCGTAACAGTCAACTATGGCTACACCTTC. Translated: CASTVTVNYGYTF.

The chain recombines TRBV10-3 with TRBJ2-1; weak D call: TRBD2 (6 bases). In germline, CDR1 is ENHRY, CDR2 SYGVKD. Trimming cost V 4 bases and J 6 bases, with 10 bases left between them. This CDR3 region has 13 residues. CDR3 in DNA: TGTGCCATCAGTGTGGGTAGCGGCAATGAGCAGTTCTTC. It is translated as CAISVGSGNEQFF.

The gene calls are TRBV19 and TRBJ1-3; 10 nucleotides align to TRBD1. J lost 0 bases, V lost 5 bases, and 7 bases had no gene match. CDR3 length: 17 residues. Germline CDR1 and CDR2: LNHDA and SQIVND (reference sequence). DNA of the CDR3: TGTGCCAGTAGTCTTGAGGGGACAGGGGCCTCTGGAAACACCATATATTTT. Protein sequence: CASSLEGTGASGNTIYF.

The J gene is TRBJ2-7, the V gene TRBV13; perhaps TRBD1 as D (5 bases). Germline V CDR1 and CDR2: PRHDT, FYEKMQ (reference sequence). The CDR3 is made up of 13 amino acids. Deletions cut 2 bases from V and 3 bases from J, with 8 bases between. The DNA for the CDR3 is TGTGCCAGCAGCTTATCAGGGATCTACGAGCAGTACTTC. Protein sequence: CASSLSGIYEQYF. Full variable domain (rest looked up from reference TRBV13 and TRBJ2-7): AAGVIQSPRHLIKEKRETATLKCYPIPRHDTVYWYQQGPGQDPQFLISFYEKMQSDKGSIPDRFSAQQFSDYHSELNMSSLELGDSALYFCASSLSGIYEQYFGPGTRLTVT.

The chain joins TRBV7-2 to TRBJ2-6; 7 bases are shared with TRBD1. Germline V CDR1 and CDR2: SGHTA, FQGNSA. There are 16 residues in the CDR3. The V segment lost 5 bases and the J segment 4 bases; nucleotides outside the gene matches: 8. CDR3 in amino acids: CASSPRQGMGANVLTF. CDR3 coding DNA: TGTGCCAGCAGCCCTCGACAGGGTATGGGGGCCAACGTCCTGACTTTC. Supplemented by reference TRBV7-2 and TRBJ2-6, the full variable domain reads GAGVSQSPSNKVTEKGKDVELRCDPISGHTALYWYRQSLGQGLEFLIYFQGNSAPDKSGLPSDRFSAERTGGSVSTLTIQRTQQEDSAVYLCASSPRQGMGANVLTFGAGSRLTVL.

CDR3 loop: CASSARRHYRVSSGDGYTF. In nucleotides, the CDR3 is TGTGCCAGCAGTGCCCGGCGACACTACAGGGTGTCGAGTGGTGATGGCTACACCTTC. V usage is TRBV6-1 and J usage is TRBJ1-2; D might be TRBD1 (6 bases). Germline CDR1 is MNHNS and CDR2 is SASEGT. This CDR3 spans 19 amino acids. Trimming left V 4 bases short and J 6 bases short, with 30 bases between.

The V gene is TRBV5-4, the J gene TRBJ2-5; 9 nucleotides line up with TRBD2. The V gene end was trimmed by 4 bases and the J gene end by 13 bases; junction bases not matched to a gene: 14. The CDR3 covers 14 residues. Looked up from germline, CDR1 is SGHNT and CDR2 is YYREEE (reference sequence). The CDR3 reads CASSPRGGGRPLYF. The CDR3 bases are TGTGCCAGCAGCCCGCGGGGGGGCGGACGGCCCTTGTACTTC.

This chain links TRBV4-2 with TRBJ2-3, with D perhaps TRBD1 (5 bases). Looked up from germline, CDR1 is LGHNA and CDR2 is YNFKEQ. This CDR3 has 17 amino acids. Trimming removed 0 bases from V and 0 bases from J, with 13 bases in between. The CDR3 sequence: CASSQDRTIISTDTQYF. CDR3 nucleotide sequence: TGTGCCAGCAGCCAAGATAGGACAATCATCAGCACAGATACGCAGTATTTT.

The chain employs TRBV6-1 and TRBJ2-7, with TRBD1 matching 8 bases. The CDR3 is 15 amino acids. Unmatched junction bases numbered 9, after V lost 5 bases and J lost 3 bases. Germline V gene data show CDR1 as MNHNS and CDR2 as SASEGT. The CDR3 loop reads CASSPRTGFLYEQYF. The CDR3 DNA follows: TGTGCCAGCAGTCCCCGGACAGGGTTTCTCTACGAGCAGTACTTC.

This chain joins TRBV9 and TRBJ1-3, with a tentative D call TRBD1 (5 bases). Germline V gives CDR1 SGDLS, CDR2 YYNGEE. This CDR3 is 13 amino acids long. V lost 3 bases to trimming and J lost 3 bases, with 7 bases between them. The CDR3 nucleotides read TGTGCCAGCAGCGGACAGCTTGGAAACACCATATATTTT. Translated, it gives CASSGQLGNTIYF. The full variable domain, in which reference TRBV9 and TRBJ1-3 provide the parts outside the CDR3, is DSGVTQTPKHLITATGQRVTLRCSPRSGDLSVYWYQQSLDQGLQFLIQYYNGEERAKGNILERFSAQQFPDLHSELNLSSLELGDSALYFCASSGQLGNTIYFGEGSWLTVV.

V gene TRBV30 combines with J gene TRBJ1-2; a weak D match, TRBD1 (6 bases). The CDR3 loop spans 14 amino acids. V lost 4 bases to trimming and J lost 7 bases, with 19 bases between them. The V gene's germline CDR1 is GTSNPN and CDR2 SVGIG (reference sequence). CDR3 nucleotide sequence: TGTGCCTGGAATAAGGGGGACGTATCAGTTGGCTACACCTTC. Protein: CAWNKGDVSVGYTF.

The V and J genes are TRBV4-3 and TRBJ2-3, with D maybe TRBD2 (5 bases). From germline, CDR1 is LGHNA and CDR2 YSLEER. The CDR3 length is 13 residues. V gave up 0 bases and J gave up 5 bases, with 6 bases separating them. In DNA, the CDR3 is TGCGCCAGCAGCCAAGATGCGGGAGATACGCAGTATTTT. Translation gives CASSQDAGDTQYF.

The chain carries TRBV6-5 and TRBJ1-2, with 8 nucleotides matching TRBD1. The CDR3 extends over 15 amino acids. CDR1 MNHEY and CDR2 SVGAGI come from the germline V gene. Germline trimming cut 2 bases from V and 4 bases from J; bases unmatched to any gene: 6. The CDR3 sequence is CASSYEQGAGYGYTF. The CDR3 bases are TGTGCCAGCAGTTACGAGCAGGGGGCGGGCTATGGCTACACCTTC.

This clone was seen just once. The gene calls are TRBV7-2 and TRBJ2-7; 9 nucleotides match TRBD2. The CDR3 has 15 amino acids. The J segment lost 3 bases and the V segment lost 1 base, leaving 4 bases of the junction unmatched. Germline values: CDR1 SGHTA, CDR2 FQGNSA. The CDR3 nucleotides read TGTGCCAGCAGCTTAGGGCGGGAGGGCCGCTACGAGCAGTACTTC. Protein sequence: CASSLGREGRYEQYF.

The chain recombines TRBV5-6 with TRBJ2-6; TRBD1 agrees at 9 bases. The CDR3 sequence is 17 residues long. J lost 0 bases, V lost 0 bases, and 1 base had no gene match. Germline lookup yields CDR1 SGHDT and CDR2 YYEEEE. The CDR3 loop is CASSLDRGLSGANVLTF. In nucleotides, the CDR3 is TGTGCCAGCAGCTTGGACAGGGGGCTCTCTGGGGCCAACGTCCTGACTTTC.

CDR3 loop: CASSPKTGPNYGYTF. The CDR3 DNA is TGTGCCAGCTCACCCAAGACAGGGCCGAACTATGGCTACACCTTC. The gene calls are TRBV18 and TRBJ1-2, with 7 bases that match TRBD1. J lost 2 bases, V lost 3 bases, and 6 bases had no gene match. Germline V gene data show CDR1 as KGHSH and CDR2 as LQKENI. CDR3 size: 15 residues.

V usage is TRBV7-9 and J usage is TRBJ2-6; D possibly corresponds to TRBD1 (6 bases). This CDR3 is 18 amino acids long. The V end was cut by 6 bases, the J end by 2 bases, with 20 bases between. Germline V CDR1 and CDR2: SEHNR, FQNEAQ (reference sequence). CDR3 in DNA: TGTGCCAGCAGACCCCTACAGGGTATTGAGCCTGGGGCCAACGTCCTGACTTTC. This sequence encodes CASRPLQGIEPGANVLTF. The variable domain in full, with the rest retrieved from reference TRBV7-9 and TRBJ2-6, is DTGVSQNPRHKITKRGQNVTFRCDPISEHNRLYWYRQTLGQGPEFLTYFQNEAQLEKSRLLSDRFSAERPKGSFSTLEIQRTEQGDSAMYLCASRPLQGIEPGANVLTFGAGSRLTVL.

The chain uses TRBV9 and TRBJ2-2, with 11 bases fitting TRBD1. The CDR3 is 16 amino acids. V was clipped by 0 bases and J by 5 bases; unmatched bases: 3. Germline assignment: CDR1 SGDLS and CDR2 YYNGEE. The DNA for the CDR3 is TGTGCCAGCAGCGTAGGGACAGGGGGCCGGACCGGGGAGCTGTTTTTT. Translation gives CASSVGTGGRTGELFF.

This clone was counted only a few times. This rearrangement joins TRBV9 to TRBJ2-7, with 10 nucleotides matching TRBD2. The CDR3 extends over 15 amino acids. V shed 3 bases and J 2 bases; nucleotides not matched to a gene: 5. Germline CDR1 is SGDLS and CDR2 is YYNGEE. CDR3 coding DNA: TGTGCCAGCAGCGAGCGGGAGGGCCTAGCCTACGAGCAGTACTTC. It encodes CASSEREGLAYEQYF.

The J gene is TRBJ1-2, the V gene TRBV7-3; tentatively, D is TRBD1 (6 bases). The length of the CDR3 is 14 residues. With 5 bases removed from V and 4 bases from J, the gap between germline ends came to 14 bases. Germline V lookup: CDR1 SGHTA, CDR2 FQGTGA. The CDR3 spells CASSPGHSVYGYTF. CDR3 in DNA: TGTGCCAGCAGCCCGGGACACTCAGTCTATGGCTACACCTTC.

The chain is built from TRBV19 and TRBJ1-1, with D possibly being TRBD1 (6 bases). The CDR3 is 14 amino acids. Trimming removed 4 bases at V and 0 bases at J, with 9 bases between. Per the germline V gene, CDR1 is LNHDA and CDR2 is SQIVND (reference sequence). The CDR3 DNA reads TGTGCCAGTAGTACGCAGGGGCTGAACACTGAAGCTTTCTTT. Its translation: CASSTQGLNTEAFF.

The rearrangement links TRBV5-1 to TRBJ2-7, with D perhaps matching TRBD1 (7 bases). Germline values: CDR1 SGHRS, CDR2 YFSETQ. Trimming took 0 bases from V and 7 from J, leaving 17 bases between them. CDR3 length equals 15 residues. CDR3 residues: CASSLGTGLGGEQYF. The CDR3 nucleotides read TGCGCCAGCAGCTTGGGGACAGGCCTGGGGGGAGAGCAGTACTTC. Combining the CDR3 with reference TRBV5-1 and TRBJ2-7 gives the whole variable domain KAGVTQTPRYLIKTRGQQVTLSCSPISGHRSVSWYQQTPGQGLQFLFEYFSETQRNKGNFPGRFSGRQFSNSRSEMNVSTLELGDSALYLCASSLGTGLGGEQYFGPGTRLTVT.

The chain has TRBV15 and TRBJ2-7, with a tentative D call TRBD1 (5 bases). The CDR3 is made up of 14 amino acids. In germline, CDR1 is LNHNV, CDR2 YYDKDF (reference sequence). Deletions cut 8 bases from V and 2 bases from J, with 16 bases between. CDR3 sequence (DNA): TGTGCCACCCCGATGGGCAGGGAAGCCTACGAGCAGTACTTC. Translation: CATPMGREAYEQYF.

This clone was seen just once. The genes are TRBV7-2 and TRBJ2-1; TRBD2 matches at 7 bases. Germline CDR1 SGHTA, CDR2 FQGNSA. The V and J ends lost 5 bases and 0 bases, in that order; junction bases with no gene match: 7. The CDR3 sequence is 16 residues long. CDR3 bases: TGTGCCAGCAGCACACTAGCGACTCTCTCCTACAATGAGCAGTTCTTC. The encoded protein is CASSTLATLSYNEQFF.